The 17 T cell receptor beta chains listed next were all sequenced from one sample in a study of CD8+ T cells in alopecia areata. Once RNA had been extracted, it was reverse transcribed into cDNA to act as the sequencing template. Sequencing used immunoSEQ multiplex PCR; TCRdb keeps in-frame clones, though not all of them. The data contain around 180,000 clones, roughly 60% of them singletons. As to treatment: oral pan-JAK inhibitor, 5-10 mg twice daily. Sample: CD4+ T cells sorted from blood, taken at week 24, from a patient treated with tofacitinib. These receptors all stem from a human donor with alopecia areata.

CDR3 bases: TGTGCCTGGAGTAAAGGGACTGCAGATACGCAGTATTTT. Its translation: CAWSKGTADTQYF. The V gene is TRBV30, the J gene TRBJ2-3, with D perhaps matching TRBD2 (6 bases). CDR1 and CDR2 (germline): GTSNPN, SVGIG (reference sequence). V gave up 2 bases and J gave up 4 bases, with 10 bases separating them. The CDR3 is made up of 13 amino acids.

CDR3 bases: TGTGCCACCAGCAGAGTAAGGGCCACCCTCCACTTT. Protein sequence: CATSRVRATLHF. This chain joins TRBV15 and TRBJ1-6; D is unresolved. The length of the CDR3 is 12 residues. Germline lookup yields CDR1 LNHNV and CDR2 YYDKDF (reference sequence). V was trimmed by 1 base and J by 14 bases, leaving 9 bases between them.

The chain links TRBV7-2 to TRBJ1-2; the D is unclear. The CDR3 sequence is 14 residues long. Germline V gene data show CDR1 as SGHTA and CDR2 as FQGNSA. With 1 base removed from V and 8 bases from J, the gap between germline ends came to 14 bases. This CDR3 is CASSLVRRRQGYTF. The CDR3 DNA follows: TGTGCCAGCAGCTTAGTACGTCGTAGGCAAGGCTACACCTTC.

The rearrangement links TRBV29-1 to TRBJ1-2, with D possibly being TRBD1 (6 bases). Germline CDR1 SQVTM, CDR2 ANQGSEA. This CDR3 is built from 15 residues. Trimming shortened V by 2 bases and J by 2 bases, and 15 bases separated the two germline ends. The CDR3 loop reads CSVEFRGAHNYGYTF. In DNA, the CDR3 is TGCAGCGTTGAATTTAGGGGGGCGCACAACTATGGCTACACCTTC.

The gene calls are TRBV5-4 and TRBJ2-3, with 9 positions matching TRBD1. The CDR3 spans 15 residues. Trimming cost V 3 bases and J 0 bases; bases outside gene matches: 2. The germline V gene has CDR1 SGHNT and CDR2 YYREEE (reference sequence). CDR3: CASSWDRASTDTQYF. The CDR3 nucleotides read TGTGCCAGCAGCTGGGACAGGGCTAGCACAGATACGCAGTATTTT.

V is TRBV7-6 and J is TRBJ2-1; D is undetermined. This CDR3 has 12 amino acids. Germline V gene data show CDR1 as SGHVS and CDR2 as FNYEAQ. V lost 0 bases, J lost 4 bases, and 1 base lay in between. CDR3: CASSLAYNEQFF. As DNA, the CDR3 is TGTGCCAGCAGCTTAGCGTACAATGAGCAGTTCTTC.

This chain connects TRBV30 to TRBJ1-5; no firm D call. Germline V gene lookup returns CDR1 GTSNPN and CDR2 SVGIG (reference sequence). V lost 0 bases, J lost 0 bases, and 6 bases lay in between. There are 14 residues in the CDR3. CDR3 sequence: CAWSVSVSNQPQHF. The CDR3 nucleotides are TGTGCCTGGAGTGTTTCAGTTAGCAATCAGCCCCAGCATTTT.

The V and J genes are TRBV30 and TRBJ1-4; TRBD1 matches 8 bases. The length of the CDR3 is 13 residues. Germline lookup yields CDR1 GTSNPN and CDR2 SVGIG (reference sequence). V shed 6 bases, J shed 7 bases, and the junction held 7 bases outside the gene matches. Written as DNA, the CDR3 is TGTGCCTGTCCGGGACAGGCAGCTGAAAAACTGTTTTTT. Protein product: CACPGQAAEKLFF. Filled out from reference TRBV30 and TRBJ1-4, the complete variable domain reads SQTIHQWPATLVQPVGSPLSLECTVEGTSNPNLYWYRQAAGRGLQLLFYSVGIGQISSEVPQNLSASRPQDRQFILSSKKLLLSDSGFYLCACPGQAAEKLFFGSGTQLSVL.

This sequence joins TRBV30 and TRBJ1-1, with unresolved D. The germline gives CDR1 GTSNPN, CDR2 SVGIG (reference sequence). CDR3 length equals 14 residues. V was shortened by 0 bases and J by 4 bases, with 12 bases between the two germline ends. Written as DNA, the CDR3 is TGTGCCTGGAGTGTTTTTTCCTCACTCACTGAAGCTTTCTTT. It is translated as CAWSVFSSLTEAFF.

This clone was seen only a few times. The rearrangement joins TRBV29-1 to TRBJ1-5; D is ambiguous. In germline, CDR1 is SQVTM, CDR2 ANQGSEA. Trimming cost V 5 bases and J 3 bases, with 8 bases left between them. The CDR3 runs to 12 residues. The CDR3 region has the DNA TGCAGCGTTTCAGTTAACAATCAGCCCCAGCATTTT. It codes for CSVSVNNQPQHF.

This chain's CDR3 is CSGGQGFSNEAFF. As DNA, the CDR3 is TGCAGCGGTGGACAGGGTTTTTCCAATGAAGCTTTCTTT. This chain links TRBV29-1 with TRBJ1-1; TRBD1 matches at 8 bases. This CDR3 is built from 13 residues. Trimming at V came to 7 bases and at J to 7 bases, leaving 11 bases not matched to a gene. Germline CDR1 and CDR2: SQVTM and ANQGSEA.

The chain carries TRBV29-1 and TRBJ2-3; D possibly corresponds to TRBD2 (6 bases). CDR1 is SQVTM and CDR2 is ANQGSEA in the germline V gene. The CDR3 sequence is 19 residues long. Trimming took 6 bases from V and 0 from J, leaving 28 bases between them. The chain's CDR3 is CSVPNGVRGILSSTDTQYF. The CDR3 DNA sequence: TGCAGCGTCCCGAACGGGGTGCGGGGAATACTGTCTAGCACAGATACGCAGTATTTT.

The chain uses TRBV7-6 and TRBJ2-7; D possibly uses TRBD1 or TRBD2 (5 bases each). The CDR3 totals 17 residues. Trimming stripped 5 bases from V and 10 bases from J, with 30 bases between. Germline V gene data show CDR1 as SGHVS and CDR2 as FNYEAQ. The CDR3 sequence is CASSPQDLSGTATGQYF. The DNA for the CDR3 is TGTGCCAGCAGCCCACAAGATCTATCCGGGACCGCAACGGGACAGTACTTC.

This sequence joins TRBV10-3 and TRBJ1-2, with no clear D. V was shortened by 6 bases and J by 4 bases, with 12 bases between the two germline ends. This CDR3 has 13 amino acids. From germline, CDR1 is ENHRY and CDR2 SYGVKD. Here the CDR3 DNA reads TGTGCCATCAGCGAAGGACGGATCTATGGCTACACCTTC. This gives the protein CAISEGRIYGYTF.

About this clone: Sequence at one end of the junction differs from germline and may be a read error. The rearrangement joins TRBV29-1 to TRBJ2-1; a possible D gene is TRBD1 (5 bases). This CDR3 is 13 amino acids long. Germline values: CDR1 SQVTM, CDR2 ANQGSEA. CDR3 residues: CSAEPGFHNEQFF. CDR3 sequence (DNA): TGCAGCGCTGAACCAGGGTTCCACAATGAGCAGTTCTTC.

The genes are TRBV5-1 and TRBJ1-2, with D unclear. CDR1 is SGHRS, CDR2 YFSETQ, per germline. The V end was cut by 1 base, the J end by 3 bases, with 13 bases between. The CDR3 totals 15 residues. DNA of the CDR3: TGCGCCAGCAGCTTGAATTCTCAAGGTGACTATGGCTACACCTTC. This sequence encodes CASSLNSQGDYGYTF.

This clone was seen a handful of times. This rearrangement joins TRBV12-5 to TRBJ1-5; maybe TRBD1 (5 bases). Trimming stripped 1 base from V and 1 base from J, with 11 bases between. In germline, CDR1 is LGHNT, CDR2 FRNRAP. The CDR3 has 16 residues. The chain's CDR3 is CASGLGSWGSNQPQHF. The CDR3 DNA reads TGTGCTAGTGGTTTGGGATCGTGGGGGAGCAATCAGCCCCAGCATTTT. Variable domain in full (rest from reference TRBV12-5 and TRBJ1-5): DARVTQTPRHKVTEMGQEVTMRCQPILGHNTVFWYRQTMMQGLELLAYFRNRAPLDDSGMPKDRFSAEMPDATLATLKIQPSEPRDSAVYFCASGLGSWGSNQPQHFGDGTRLSIL.